This T cell receptor beta chain was recorded in a study of T cell responses to AZD1222 COVID-19 vaccine. Method: immunoSEQ multiplex PCR; TCRdb's copy keeps in-frame clones and lacks some. This repertoire shows roughly 150,000 clones, about 93% found once; its top ten account for 3.5% to 4.5%. About this clone: Its antigen is undetermined.

Study-wide results and caveats: Seropositive status at baseline applied to only six AZD1222 recipients.

This specimen was peripheral blood, taken on day 0 of AZD1222 vaccination. This TCR was sampled from an adult in good health.

The chain's CDR3 is CASSPPLAGVMFEQYF. CDR3 DNA: TGTGCCAGCAGTCCCCCGCTAGCGGGAGTGATGTTCGAGCAGTACTTC. The V gene is TRBV28, the J gene TRBJ2-7, with 10 nucleotides matching TRBD2. The CDR3 length is 16 residues. V was clipped by 5 bases and J by 6 bases; unmatched bases: 13. Germline lookup yields CDR1 MDHEN and CDR2 SYDVKM.